This T cell receptor beta chain was documented in a study of blood T cell repertoires in COVID-19. Background on the study: The samples span acute and convalescent COVID-19 from the United States, Italy and Spain.

CDR3 length equals 15 residues. In germline, CDR1 is SEHNR, CDR2 FQNEAQ (reference sequence). The ends were cut back, 1 base at V and 1 base at J, with 10 bases in the middle. Here immunoSEQ multiplex PCR was the method, and the copy in TCRdb shows in-frame clones only, minus some. The sample has 250,000 to 350,000 clones; around nine tenths are singletons. Recovered status applied to Cohort 3 donors who had two consecutive negative PCRs. It also applied to those with clearance or with symptom resolution. The sequencing sample was made of PBMCs or T cells enriched from blood (not recorded which). The rearrangement joins TRBV7-9 to TRBJ1-1; the D gene is possibly TRBD1 (5 bases). The sequence was obtained from a woman aged 25 to 45 who had recovered from COVID-19. CDR3 residues: CASSLVSGGNTEAFF. CDR3 sequence (DNA): TGTGCCAGCAGCTTAGTTTCCGGGGGGAACACTGAAGCTTTCTTT.